The 29 T cell receptor beta chains reported below all come from one sample, sequenced in a study of T cell responses to AZD1222 COVID-19 vaccine (dated by TCRdb to the early 2020s). The receptor library was made with the immunoSEQ multiplex PCR assay. What TCRdb holds here is the immuneACCESS table cut down to in-frame rearrangements. Part of the clones is not present; checked against another copy, under half of the missing clones reflect an unresolved V gene, and the others are unexplained. For this sample the table gives more than 150,000 clones, of which approximately 90% were detected only once. Jointly, the top ten make up 5% to 7% of the sample. The time point label of this sample denotes: baseline before first vaccination. This material consisted of peripheral blood, taken on day 0 of AZD1222 vaccination. The receptors stem from an adult in good health.

The V gene is TRBV6-4, the J gene TRBJ2-3; tentative D call: TRBD2 (6 bases). Per the germline V gene, CDR1 is MRHNA and CDR2 is SNTAGT. The CDR3 is 14 residues long. The ends were cut back, 3 bases at V and 1 base at J, with 8 bases in the middle. This CDR3 reads CASSEERGTDTQYF. The CDR3 nucleotides read TGTGCCAGCAGTGAGGAGCGGGGCACAGATACGCAGTATTTT.

Here the CDR3 DNA reads TGCGCCAGCAGCCAGCAACAGGGAGGCGGCGAAAAACTGTTTTTT. Amino acid sequence: CASSQQQGGGEKLFF. The rearrangement links TRBV5-1 to TRBJ1-4; D may be TRBD1 (6 bases). The CDR3 has 15 residues. The V end was cut by 4 bases, the J end by 8 bases, with 18 bases between. Germline CDR1 reads SGHRS; CDR2 reads YFSETQ. The entire variable domain, with the rest obtained from reference TRBV5-1 and TRBJ1-4, is as follows: KAGVTQTPRYLIKTRGQQVTLSCSPISGHRSVSWYQQTPGQGLQFLFEYFSETQRNKGNFPGRFSGRQFSNSRSEMNVSTLELGDSALYLCASSQQQGGGEKLFFGSGTQLSVL.

CDR3 coding DNA: TGTGCCAGCAGGTCTTCTCCAGGGGGCTTTTATAATTCACCCCTCCACTTT. Translation: CASRSSPGGFYNSPLHF. The chain uses TRBV2 and TRBJ1-6, with 8 bases lining up with TRBD1. In germline, CDR1 is SNHLY, CDR2 FYNNEI. The trim removed 6 bases at V and 4 bases at J, leaving 11 bases unmatched. The CDR3 totals 17 residues.

In DNA form, the CDR3 reads TGTGCCAGCAGCCAAGATCAGCAGCGGGGGGCCGACAATGAGCAGTTCTTC. Amino acid sequence: CASSQDQQRGADNEQFF. This chain uses TRBV4-2 with TRBJ2-1, with 9 positions matching TRBD2. V trimming: 0 bases; J trimming: 5 bases; junction bases outside the gene matches: 8. This CDR3 region has 17 residues. From germline, CDR1 is LGHNA and CDR2 YNFKEQ.

The genes are TRBV18 and TRBJ1-3; D not certain. CDR1 and CDR2 from the germline V gene are KGHSH and LQKENI. V was trimmed by 0 bases and J by 4 bases, leaving 13 bases between them. The CDR3 is 16 amino acids. CDR3 region: CASSPPLGGPGNTIYF. CDR3 DNA: TGTGCCAGCTCACCACCCCTTGGAGGGCCCGGAAACACCATATATTTT. The full variable domain, rest sourced from reference TRBV18 and TRBJ1-3, is NAGVMQNPRHLVRRRGQEARLRCSPMKGHSHVYWYRQLPEEGLKFMVYLQKENIIDESGMPKERFSAEFPKEGPSILRIQQVVRGDSAAYFCASSPPLGGPGNTIYFGEGSWLTVV.

The chain links TRBV6-2 or TRBV6-3 to TRBJ2-7, with 12 bases lining up with TRBD2. CDR1 MNHEY and CDR2 SVGEGT come from the germline V gene. This CDR3 has 16 residues. V shed 2 bases and J 2 bases; nucleotides not matched to a gene: 4. CDR3 bases: TGTGCCAGCAGTTACCCTGGACTAGCGGGAACCTACGAGCAGTACTTC. Residues: CASSYPGLAGTYEQYF.

This rearrangement joins TRBV25-1 to TRBJ1-2; 7 positions match TRBD1. From germline, CDR1 is MGHDK and CDR2 SYGVNS. With V trimmed by 8 bases and J by 10 bases, 13 bases remained unmatched. The CDR3 runs 13 residues. The CDR3 here is CASLSGTALYYTF. The DNA of the CDR3 is TGTGCCAGCTTATCCGGGACAGCCCTATACTACACCTTC.

The genes are TRBV4-1 and TRBJ2-7; a weak D match, TRBD2 (5 bases). V lost 1 base to trimming and J lost 5 bases, with 9 bases between them. The length of the CDR3 is 13 residues. From germline, CDR1 is MGHRA and CDR2 YSYEKL. The CDR3 DNA is TGCGCCAGCAGCCAAGTCCGGGAAAACGAGCAGTACTTC. Protein sequence: CASSQVRENEQYF.

The chain joins TRBV27 to TRBJ1-3; the D gene is possibly TRBD1 (6 bases). The CDR3 sequence is 13 residues long. Germline CDR1 and CDR2: MNHEY and SMNVEV (reference sequence). Deletions cut 5 bases from V and 11 bases from J, with 16 bases between. DNA for the CDR3: TGTGCCAGCAGTCCGTCCCGGGGGGCCGCCATATATTTT. Its translation is CASSPSRGAAIYF.

This chain uses TRBV6-2 or TRBV6-3 with TRBJ2-5; D may be TRBD1 or TRBD2 (5 bases each). V lost 4 bases and J 0 bases, leaving 15 bases between the germline ends. The CDR3 sequence is 16 residues long. Germline CDR1 reads MNHEY; CDR2 reads SVGEGT. DNA of the CDR3: TGTGCCAGCAGTTCCGGGACGCTACCCTACCAAGAGACCCAGTACTTC. The encoded protein is CASSSGTLPYQETQYF.

The rearrangement joins TRBV3-1 (or the pseudogene TRBV3-2) to TRBJ2-7; maybe TRBD2 (6 bases). V lost 1 base and J 5 bases, leaving 18 bases between the germline ends. Germline V gene sequence: CDR1 LGHDT, CDR2 YNNKEL (reference sequence). This CDR3 has 16 amino acids. The CDR3 region has the DNA TGTGCCAGCAGCCAAGGGGTTTGCCGGGAGCTCGACGAGCAGTACTTC. Protein product: CASSQGVCRELDEQYF.

V gene TRBV18 combines with J gene TRBJ1-4; D gene unclear. CDR1 is KGHSH, CDR2 LQKENI, per germline. This CDR3 comprises 15 residues. V lost 3 bases, J lost 7 bases, and 15 bases lay in between. This CDR3 reads CASSPPGLSGEKLFF. In DNA, the CDR3 is TGTGCCAGCTCACCCCCGGGCCTTTCGGGTGAAAAACTGTTTTTT.

The V and J genes are TRBV28 and TRBJ2-7; TRBD1 matches 7 bases. CDR3 length equals 16 residues. After removal of 1 base from V and 4 bases from J, the junction contained 10 bases not matched to a gene. Looked up from germline, CDR1 is MDHEN and CDR2 is SYDVKM. The CDR3 DNA is TGTGCCAGCAGTTTATACAGGGGAGTGGCTGATTACGAGCAGTACTTC. Amino acid sequence: CASSLYRGVADYEQYF.

V usage is TRBV6-4 and J usage is TRBJ2-7, with 7 nucleotides matching TRBD2. Germline V gene lookup returns CDR1 MRHNA and CDR2 SNTAGT. The CDR3 is 15 residues long. Unmatched junction bases numbered 11, after V lost 6 bases and J lost 3 bases. CDR3 sequence: CASSPPSQRDYEQYF. The CDR3 coding sequence is TGTGCCAGCAGCCCCCCGTCACAGCGGGACTACGAGCAGTACTTC.

The chain couples TRBV2 to TRBJ2-3; possibly TRBD1 for D (5 bases). The CDR3 contains 14 residues. Germline CDR1 and CDR2: SNHLY and FYNNEI. The V gene lost 8 bases and the J gene lost 3 bases, with 15 bases spanning the gap. CDR3 nucleotides: TGTGCCAGCCAAGGGGTAGGGGTAACAGATACGCAGTATTTT. Translation: CASQGVGVTDTQYF.

The rearrangement uses TRBV5-1 and TRBJ1-5, with D perhaps matching TRBD1 (5 bases). The CDR3 loop spans 14 amino acids. V gave up 7 bases and J gave up 1 base, with 12 bases separating them. The V gene's germline CDR1 is SGHRS and CDR2 YFSETQ. CDR3 in amino acids: CASFSGGSNQPQHF. The CDR3 coding sequence is TGCGCCAGCTTTTCGGGGGGGAGCAATCAGCCCCAGCATTTT. Supplemented by reference TRBV5-1 and TRBJ1-5, the full variable domain reads KAGVTQTPRYLIKTRGQQVTLSCSPISGHRSVSWYQQTPGQGLQFLFEYFSETQRNKGNFPGRFSGRQFSNSRSEMNVSTLELGDSALYLCASFSGGSNQPQHFGDGTRLSIL.

The chain carries TRBV7-9 and TRBJ2-2; D might be TRBD2 (6 bases). Germline V gene lookup returns CDR1 SEHNR and CDR2 FQNEAQ (reference sequence). The V and J ends lost 11 bases and 2 bases respectively, with 18 bases between them. The CDR3 contains 15 residues. Written as DNA, the CDR3 is TGTGCCGGACTAACCGAGCCGGGAAACACCGGGGAGCTGTTTTTT. It is translated as CAGLTEPGNTGELFF. Using reference TRBV7-9 and TRBJ2-2 for the parts outside the CDR3, the full variable domain is DTGVSQNPRHKITKRGQNVTFRCDPISEHNRLYWYRQTLGQGPEFLTYFQNEAQLEKSRLLSDRFSAERPKGSFSTLEIQRTEQGDSAMYLCAGLTEPGNTGELFFGEGSRLTVL.

V usage is TRBV10-1 and J usage is TRBJ1-2, with unresolved D. The germline gives CDR1 WNHNN, CDR2 SYGVQD (reference sequence). V lost 6 bases and J lost 0, with 17 bases in between. This CDR3 is 16 amino acids long. CDR3 DNA: TGCGCCAGCAGCCTTCCCCAATTAGGGACTAACTATGGCTACACCTTC. Translation: CASSLPQLGTNYGYTF.

The gene calls are TRBV7-9 and TRBJ1-3; 7 bases fit TRBD1. Germline V CDR1 and CDR2: SEHNR, FQNEAQ (reference sequence). The V gene end was trimmed by 5 bases and the J gene end by 3 bases; junction bases not matched to a gene: 4. The CDR3 has 14 residues. The DNA for the CDR3 is TGTGCCAGCAGCAAAGGGACAGATGGAAACACCATATATTTT. Encoded protein: CASSKGTDGNTIYF. The full variable domain, completed using reference TRBV7-9 and TRBJ1-3, is DTGVSQNPRHKITKRGQNVTFRCDPISEHNRLYWYRQTLGQGPEFLTYFQNEAQLEKSRLLSDRFSAERPKGSFSTLEIQRTEQGDSAMYLCASSKGTDGNTIYFGEGSWLTVV.

The chain recombines TRBV10-1 with TRBJ2-1; TRBD1 aligns across 10 bases. V lost 0 bases, J lost 7 bases, and 3 bases stayed unmatched. The CDR3 extends over 15 amino acids. Per the germline V gene, CDR1 is WNHNN and CDR2 is SYGVQD (reference sequence). The CDR3 sequence: CASSESTGGINEQFF. CDR3 nucleotides: TGCGCCAGCAGTGAGTCGACAGGGGGCATTAATGAGCAGTTCTTC.

The V and J genes are TRBV27 and TRBJ1-2, with 7 bases fitting TRBD1. This CDR3 is built from 14 residues. Germline CDR1 MNHEY, CDR2 SMNVEV (reference sequence). After removal of 4 bases from V and 2 bases from J, the junction contained 4 bases not matched to a gene. CDR3 coding DNA: TGTGCCAGCAGTTCGGGGGGACAGAACTATGGCTACACCTTC. Translation: CASSSGGQNYGYTF.

The chain links TRBV7-2 to TRBJ2-7; either TRBD1 or TRBD2 may supply D (5 bases each). Deletions cut 5 bases from V and 0 bases from J, with 17 bases between. CDR3 length equals 16 residues. CDR1 is SGHTA and CDR2 is FQGNSA in the germline V gene. CDR3 in amino acids: CASSPPKGPYSYEQYF. In DNA form, the CDR3 reads TGTGCCAGCAGCCCTCCGAAGGGACCTTACTCCTACGAGCAGTACTTC.

This chain connects TRBV23-1 to TRBJ1-2; perhaps TRBD1 as D (6 bases). TRBV23-1 is treated as an ORF (open reading frame) with a function not yet certain. This CDR3 is built from 14 residues. V lost 3 bases and J 3 bases, leaving 11 bases between the germline ends. This chain's CDR3 is CASSQRTDYYGYTF. The CDR3 DNA reads as TGCGCCAGCAGTCAGAGGACAGATTACTATGGCTACACCTTC.

The rearrangement links TRBV3-1 (or the pseudogene TRBV3-2) to TRBJ1-4; weak D call: TRBD1 (5 bases). This CDR3 contains 16 residues. V lost 4 bases and J lost 7, with 19 bases in between. In germline, CDR1 is LGHDT, CDR2 YNNKEL (reference sequence). In DNA form, the CDR3 reads TGTGCCAGCAGCCCAGGGTGGGTGGGGCCCAGTGAAAAACTGTTTTTT. Protein product: CASSPGWVGPSEKLFF.

The chain uses TRBV28 and TRBJ2-2; D call uncertain. From germline, CDR1 is MDHEN and CDR2 SYDVKM. V was clipped by 6 bases and J by 5 bases, with 10 bases between them. The CDR3 extends over 13 amino acids. The chain's CDR3 is CASSSPPTGELFF. For the CDR3, the DNA is TGTGCCAGCAGCTCCCCTCCAACCGGGGAGCTGTTTTTT.

The chain is built from TRBV7-9 and TRBJ1-4; perhaps TRBD1 as D (5 bases). The CDR3 sequence is 11 residues long. Germline V CDR1 and CDR2: SEHNR, FQNEAQ (reference sequence). Trimming pared 10 bases from V and 7 bases from J, leaving 10 bases between. The CDR3 DNA follows: TGTGCCACCGGGGGGTTTGAAAAACTGTTTTTT. It yields the protein CATGGFEKLFF.

CDR3 nucleotides: TGTGCCAGCAGTCCGGGACAGGTCACTGAAGCTTTCTTT. Translated, it gives CASSPGQVTEAFF. The rearrangement uses TRBV28 and TRBJ1-1, with TRBD1 identical over 8 bases. This CDR3 comprises 13 residues. The ends lost 5 bases at V and 4 bases at J; junction bases unmatched: 3. The germline CDR1 and CDR2 sequences are MDHEN and SYDVKM. Full variable domain (rest looked up from reference TRBV28 and TRBJ1-1): DVKVTQSSRYLVKRTGEKVFLECVQDMDHENMFWYRQDPGLGLRLIYFSYDVKMKEKGDIPEGYSVSREKKERFSLILESASTNQTSMYLCASSPGQVTEAFFGQGTRLTVV.

This chain uses TRBV28 with TRBJ1-2; no firm D call. The CDR3 is 15 amino acids. V lost 7 bases and J 7 bases, leaving 22 bases between the germline ends. Germline V gene sequence: CDR1 MDHEN, CDR2 SYDVKM. In nucleotides, the CDR3 is TGTGCCAGCACCCAAGTGGGAGTGGCCAATTCTGGCTACACCTTC. Protein: CASTQVGVANSGYTF.

This sequence joins TRBV7-2 and TRBJ1-5, with D possibly matching TRBD1 (5 bases). The CDR3 length is 13 residues. The V and J ends lost 3 bases and 5 bases respectively, with 8 bases between them. The germline V gene has CDR1 SGHTA and CDR2 FQGNSA. CDR3 nucleotide sequence: TGTGCCAGCAGCTTCCCAGGGTATCAGCCCCAGCATTTT. Translated, it gives CASSFPGYQPQHF.